Sequencing of this TCR beta chain was carried out in a study of metastatic and nonmetastatic thyroid tumors. On the study more broadly: Both malignant and benign thyroid patients supplied peripheral blood and tumor or nodule tissue samples, across which the repertoires of these patients were then compared.

There were no patients who had received any treatment before thyroid surgery. This clone is medium-sized (0.01 to 0.1%) in the sample. CDR3 length: 14 amino acids. The germline V gene encodes CDR1 MNHEY and CDR2 SMNVEV (reference sequence). The germline V and J ends were trimmed by 6 bases and 7 bases, with 19 bases remaining between them. TCRdb redid the clone calls on the PCR reads using MiXCR. The table records tens of thousands of clones, about 12% of them present only once. Sequencing was done on a sample of blood. This receptor was obtained from a male donor with papillary thyroid cancer or a benign thyroid nodule (not recorded which). Some clones in this sample may be carry-over from other donors' samples. The gene calls are TRBV27 and TRBJ2-7; no clear D. Here the CDR3 DNA reads TGTGCCAGCAGACAGACGGTACTAACTACGGAGCAGTACTTC. This translates into CASRQTVLTTEQYF.